This TCR beta chain was found in a study of vaccination effects on CD4 cells after COVID-19. Study observations and caveats: Few convalescent patients were included, and no early post-infection timepoints were sampled.

The CDR3 sequence is 14 residues long. The germline gives CDR1 LNHDA, CDR2 SQIVND (reference sequence). V was shortened by 3 bases and J by 1 base, with 6 bases between the two germline ends. Viral peptide pool expansion of antigen-specific CD4+ T cells preceded sequencing in the ViraFEST assay. When more than 9 days of culture had elapsed, CD4+ T cells were isolated. Wells of around 2.2 million PBMC each were grown with 10 IU/ml IL-2 and about 10 ug/ml peptides. Turning to this clone: Its cognate antigen is unknown.

The table came from immunoSEQ multiplex PCR; TCRdb's copy has only in-frame clones and leaves some out. The repertoire holds 50,000 to 65,000 clones, with over 80% as singletons. Material: CD4+ T cells from PBMCs cultured with HCoV-229E spike peptides, obtained before COVID-19 vaccination. The rearrangement uses TRBV19 and TRBJ2-2; D not certain. The clonotype was recovered from a human donor who received a COVID-19 vaccine. Here the CDR3 reads CASSIFGNTGELFF. CDR3 sequence (DNA): TGTGCCAGTAGTATTTTCGGGAACACCGGGGAGCTGTTTTTT.